This T cell receptor beta chain was identified during a study of blood T cells in healthy people across ages. Study-level points and caveats: Strong correlation existed between TCR beta diversity and naive T cell percentage.

Trimming cost V 1 base and J 3 bases; bases outside gene matches: 5. There are 15 residues in the CDR3. Germline CDR1 is LGHDT and CDR2 is YNNKEL (reference sequence). Worth noting for this clonotype: What it recognizes is unknown.

Investigators took about 9.1 milliliters of peripheral blood from every donor. Per individual sample, total RNA of at least 5.5 micrograms was extracted. A sample-barcoded 5' primer and a J-beta primer mix were used in a second PCR of roughly 6 to 12 cycles. TCRdb reprocessed the 5' RACE reads via MiXCR and lists one record per CDR3 protein. The table shows about 600,000 distinct CDR3 sequences, with around half occurring only once. The sequence came from an elderly man in good health. V and J are TRBV3-1 and TRBJ2-7; 8 bases map to TRBD1. Specimen: blood. DNA for the CDR3: TGTGCCAGCAGCCAAGGCGGGACAGGCTTCTACGAGCAGTACTTC. Encoded protein: CASSQGGTGFYEQYF.